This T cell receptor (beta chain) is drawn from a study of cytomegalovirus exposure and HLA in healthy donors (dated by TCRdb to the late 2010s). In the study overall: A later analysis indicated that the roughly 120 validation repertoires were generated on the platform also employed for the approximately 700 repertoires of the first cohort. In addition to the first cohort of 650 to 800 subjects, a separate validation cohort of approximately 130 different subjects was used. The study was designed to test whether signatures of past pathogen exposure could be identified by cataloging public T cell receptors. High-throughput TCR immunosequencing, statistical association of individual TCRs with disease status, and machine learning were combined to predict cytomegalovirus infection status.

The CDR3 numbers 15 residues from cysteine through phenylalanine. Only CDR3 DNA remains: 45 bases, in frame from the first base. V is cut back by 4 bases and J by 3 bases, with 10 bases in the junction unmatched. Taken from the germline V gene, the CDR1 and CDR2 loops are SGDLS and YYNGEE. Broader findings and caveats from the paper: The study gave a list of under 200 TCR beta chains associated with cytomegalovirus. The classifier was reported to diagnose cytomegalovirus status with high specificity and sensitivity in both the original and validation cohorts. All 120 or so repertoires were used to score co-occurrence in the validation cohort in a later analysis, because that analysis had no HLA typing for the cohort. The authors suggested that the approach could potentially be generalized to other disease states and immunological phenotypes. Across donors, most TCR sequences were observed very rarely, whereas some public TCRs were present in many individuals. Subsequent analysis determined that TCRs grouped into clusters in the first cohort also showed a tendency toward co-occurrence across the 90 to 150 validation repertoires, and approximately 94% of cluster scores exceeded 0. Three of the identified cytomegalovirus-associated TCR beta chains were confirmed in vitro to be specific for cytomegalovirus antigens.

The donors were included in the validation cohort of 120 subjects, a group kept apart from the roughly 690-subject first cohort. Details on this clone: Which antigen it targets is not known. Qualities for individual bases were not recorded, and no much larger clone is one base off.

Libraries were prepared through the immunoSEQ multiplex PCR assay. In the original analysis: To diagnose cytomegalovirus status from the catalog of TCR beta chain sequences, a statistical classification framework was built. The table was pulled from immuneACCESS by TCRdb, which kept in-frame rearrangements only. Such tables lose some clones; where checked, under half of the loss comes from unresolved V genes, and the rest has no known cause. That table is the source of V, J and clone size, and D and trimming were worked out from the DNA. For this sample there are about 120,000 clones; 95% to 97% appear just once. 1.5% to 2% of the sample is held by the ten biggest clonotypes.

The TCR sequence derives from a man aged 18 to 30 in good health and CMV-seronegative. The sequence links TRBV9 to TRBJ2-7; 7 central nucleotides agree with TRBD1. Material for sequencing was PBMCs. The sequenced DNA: TGTGCCAGCAGCCCTTCCCCCGACAGGGTCTACGAGCAGTACTTC. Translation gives CASSPSPDRVYEQYF.